This TCR beta chain appears in the sequencing data of a study of blood T cell repertoires in COVID-19. Across the whole study: The cDNA or gDNA used as material had been derived from T cells, B-cell-depleted T cells, or PBMCs.

V lost 7 bases and J 5 bases, leaving 14 bases between the germline ends. CDR3 size: 13 residues. Germline CDR1 is MNHEY and CDR2 is SMNVEV (reference sequence). Authors' analysis steps: Estimation of nucleated cell counts relied on the amplification of reference gene primers. Measured with immunoSEQ multiplex PCR; TCRdb has only the in-frame clones, and not every one. V, J and clone size were drawn from that table, and D and trimming were deduced from the DNA. This sample has approximately 70,000 clones; about nine tenths occur once, and the top ten carry about 6.6%. This TCR was sampled from a man between 50 and 59 years old with active COVID-19. Sequenced input: peripheral blood. The rearrangement joins TRBV27 to TRBJ1-1; D is uncertain. The CDR3 nucleotides read TGTGCCAGCACCAACCTTGGCGGGACTGAAGCTTTCTTT. Amino acids: CASTNLGGTEAFF.